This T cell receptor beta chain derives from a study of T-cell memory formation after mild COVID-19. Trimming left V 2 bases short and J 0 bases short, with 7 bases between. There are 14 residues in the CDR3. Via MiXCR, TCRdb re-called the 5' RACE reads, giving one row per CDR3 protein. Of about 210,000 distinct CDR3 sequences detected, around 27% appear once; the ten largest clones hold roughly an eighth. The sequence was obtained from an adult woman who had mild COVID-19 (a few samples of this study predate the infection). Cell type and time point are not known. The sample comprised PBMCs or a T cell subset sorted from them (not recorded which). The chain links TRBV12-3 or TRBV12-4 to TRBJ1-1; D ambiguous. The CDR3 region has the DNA TGTGCCAGCAGTTTAAGCTCAATGAACACTGAAGCTTTCTTT. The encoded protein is CASSLSSMNTEAFF.